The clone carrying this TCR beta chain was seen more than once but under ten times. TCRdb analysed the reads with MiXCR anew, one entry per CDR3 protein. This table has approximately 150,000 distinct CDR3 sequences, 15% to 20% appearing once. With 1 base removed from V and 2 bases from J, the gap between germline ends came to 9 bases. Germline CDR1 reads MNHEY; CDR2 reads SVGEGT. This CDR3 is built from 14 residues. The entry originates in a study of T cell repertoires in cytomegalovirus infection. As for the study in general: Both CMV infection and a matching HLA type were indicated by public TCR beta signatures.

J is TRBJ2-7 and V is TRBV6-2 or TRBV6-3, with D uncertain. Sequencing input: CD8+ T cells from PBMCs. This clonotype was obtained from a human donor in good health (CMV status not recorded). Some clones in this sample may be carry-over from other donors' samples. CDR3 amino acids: CASSYFDPTYEQYF. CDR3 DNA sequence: TGTGCCAGCAGTTACTTTGACCCTACCTACGAGCAGTACTTC.